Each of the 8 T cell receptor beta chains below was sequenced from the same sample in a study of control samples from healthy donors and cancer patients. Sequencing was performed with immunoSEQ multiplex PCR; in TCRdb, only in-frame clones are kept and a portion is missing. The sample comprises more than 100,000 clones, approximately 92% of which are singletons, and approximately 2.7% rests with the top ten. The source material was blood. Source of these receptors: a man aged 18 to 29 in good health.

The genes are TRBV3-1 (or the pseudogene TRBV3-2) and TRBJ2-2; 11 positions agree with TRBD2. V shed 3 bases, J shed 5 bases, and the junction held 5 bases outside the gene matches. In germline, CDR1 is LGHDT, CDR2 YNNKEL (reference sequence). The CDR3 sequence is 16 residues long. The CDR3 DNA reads TGTGCCAGCAGCCAGTCTAGCGGGGGGTTTACCGGGGAGCTGTTTTTT. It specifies CASSQSSGGFTGELFF.

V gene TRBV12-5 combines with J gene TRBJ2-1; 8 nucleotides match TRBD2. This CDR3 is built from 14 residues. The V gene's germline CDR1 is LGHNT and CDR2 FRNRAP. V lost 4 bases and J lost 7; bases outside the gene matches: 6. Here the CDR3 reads CASGSGLVINEQFF. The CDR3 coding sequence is TGTGCTAGTGGTTCGGGACTAGTTATAAATGAGCAGTTCTTC. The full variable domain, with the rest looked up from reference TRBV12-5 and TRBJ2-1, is DARVTQTPRHKVTEMGQEVTMRCQPILGHNTVFWYRQTMMQGLELLAYFRNRAPLDDSGMPKDRFSAEMPDATLATLKIQPSEPRDSAVYFCASGSGLVINEQFFGPGTRLTVL.

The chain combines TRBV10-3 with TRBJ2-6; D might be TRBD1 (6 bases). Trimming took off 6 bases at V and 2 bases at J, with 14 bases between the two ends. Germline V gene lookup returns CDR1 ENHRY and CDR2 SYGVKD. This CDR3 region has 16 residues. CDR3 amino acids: CAISGQSSPGANVLTF. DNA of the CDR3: TGTGCCATCAGCGGACAGTCGAGCCCTGGGGCCAACGTCCTGACTTTC.

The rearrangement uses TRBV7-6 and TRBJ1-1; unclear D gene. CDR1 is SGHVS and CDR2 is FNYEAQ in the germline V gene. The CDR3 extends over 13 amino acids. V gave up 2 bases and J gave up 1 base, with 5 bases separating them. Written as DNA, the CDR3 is TGTGCCAGCAGCTTACAGGAGAACACTGAAGCTTTCTTT. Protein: CASSLQENTEAFF.

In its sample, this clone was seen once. The CDR3, as DNA: TGTGCCAGCAGAGCCTCACATGAGCAGTTCTTC. It codes for CASRASHEQFF. The chain recombines TRBV6-5 with TRBJ2-1; D not resolved. The V and J ends lost 6 bases and 8 bases respectively, with 8 bases between them. The germline V gene has CDR1 MNHEY and CDR2 SVGAGI. The CDR3 has 11 residues.

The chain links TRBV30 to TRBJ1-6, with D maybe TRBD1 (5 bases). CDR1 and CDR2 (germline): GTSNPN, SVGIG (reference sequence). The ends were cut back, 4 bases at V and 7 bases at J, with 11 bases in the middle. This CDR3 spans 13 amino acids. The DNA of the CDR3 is TGTGCCTGGACCCCGGACACCAATTCACCCCTCCACTTT. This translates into CAWTPDTNSPLHF.

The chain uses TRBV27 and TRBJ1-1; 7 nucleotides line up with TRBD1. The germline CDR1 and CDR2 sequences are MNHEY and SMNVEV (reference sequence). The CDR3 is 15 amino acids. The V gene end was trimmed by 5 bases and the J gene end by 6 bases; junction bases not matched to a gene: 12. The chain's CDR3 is CASSRRGPVVSEAFF. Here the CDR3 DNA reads TGTGCCAGCAGTCGAAGGGGGCCCGTGGTCTCTGAAGCTTTCTTT.

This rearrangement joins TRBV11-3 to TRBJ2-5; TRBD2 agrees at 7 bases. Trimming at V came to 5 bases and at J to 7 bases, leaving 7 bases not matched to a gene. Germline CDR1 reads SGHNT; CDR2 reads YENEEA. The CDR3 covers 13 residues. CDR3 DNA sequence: TGTGCCAGCAGCCTATGGGGGGGTGGGACCCAGTACTTC. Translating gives CASSLWGGGTQYF.